This is a list of T cell receptor beta chains from one sample in a study of blood T cell repertoires in COVID-19. The data were produced by immunoSEQ multiplex PCR, yet TCRdb's version contains in-frame clones alone and is incomplete. This table holds 94,000 or so clones, around 90% found once. The sequenced sample consisted of peripheral blood. All receptors come from a woman in her 70s with acute or convalescent COVID-19. Both conserved end residues are part of each CDR3. D genes are given only for firm matches. Only part of the rows carry a size: once, few, many, or a class if the clone is expanded.

v_gene: TRBV28; j_gene: TRBJ2-7; d_gene: NA; abundance: few; CDR3nt: TGTGCCACCATCGCTTCATGGGAGGTCTCCTACGAGCAGTACTTC; CDR3aa: CATIASWEVSYEQYF
v_gene: TRBV19; j_gene: TRBJ2-7; d_gene: TRBD2; abundance: NA; CDR3nt: TGTGCCAGTAGTATAGGGCTAGCGGGCGAGCAGTACTTC; CDR3aa: CASSIGLAGEQYF
v_gene: TRBV5-1; j_gene: TRBJ2-3; d_gene: NA; abundance: NA; CDR3nt: TGCGCCAGCAGCCCAGGGGGCACAGATACGCAGTATTTT; CDR3aa: CASSPGGTDTQYF
v_gene: TRBV29-1; j_gene: TRBJ2-1; d_gene: TRBD2; abundance: NA; CDR3nt: TGCAGCGTGCCGAAGGTTGGAAGCGGGAGGATGCCTGAGCAGTTCTTC; CDR3aa: CSVPKVGSGRMPEQFF
v_gene: TRBV10-1; j_gene: TRBJ2-5; d_gene: TRBD2; abundance: NA; CDR3nt: TGCGCCAGCAGCGCGGGACTAGCGGGGGATTTCCAAGAGACCCAGTACTTC; CDR3aa: CASSAGLAGDFQETQYF
v_gene: TRBV7-9; j_gene: TRBJ1-6; d_gene: NA; abundance: NA; CDR3nt: TGTGCCAGCAATGTTGCAGGGTCGGATTCACCCCTCCACTTT; CDR3aa: CASNVAGSDSPLHF
v_gene: TRBV27; j_gene: TRBJ2-7; d_gene: TRBD1; abundance: NA; CDR3nt: TGTGCCAGCAGTTTATCCGGGACAGGGGTTTTTGAGCAGTACTTC; CDR3aa: CASSLSGTGVFEQYF
v_gene: TRBV19; j_gene: TRBJ2-2; d_gene: TRBD2; abundance: NA; CDR3nt: TGTGCCAGCCGACAGAGCGGGAGGGCCGGCGGGGAGCTGTTTTTT; CDR3aa: CASRQSGRAGGELFF
v_gene: TRBV11-2; j_gene: TRBJ2-3; d_gene: TRBD2; abundance: once; CDR3nt: TGTGCCAGCAGCTATAGACTAGCGGGAGAACCTAGCACAGATACGCAGTATTTT; CDR3aa: CASSYRLAGEPSTDTQYF
v_gene: TRBV3-1/TRBV3-2; j_gene: TRBJ1-2; d_gene: TRBD1; abundance: NA; CDR3nt: TGTGCCAGCAGTACAGGACAGGGCGGAGGCTACACCTTC; CDR3aa: CASSTGQGGGYTF
v_gene: TRBV7-3; j_gene: TRBJ1-5; d_gene: TRBD1; abundance: NA; CDR3nt: TGTGCCAGCAGCTTGGACAGGGAAAGTGCGAAGAATCAGCCCCAGCATTTT; CDR3aa: CASSLDRESAKNQPQHF
v_gene: TRBV7-6; j_gene: TRBJ1-6; d_gene: NA; abundance: NA; CDR3nt: TGTGCCAGCAGCGCCTCCTTAAGGAGCTCCTATAATTCACCCCTCCACTTT; CDR3aa: CASSASLRSSYNSPLHF
v_gene: TRBV5-1; j_gene: TRBJ2-5; d_gene: TRBD2; abundance: NA; CDR3nt: TGCGCCAGCAGCTTGACTAGCGGGAGGATAGAGACCCAGTACTTC; CDR3aa: CASSLTSGRIETQYF
v_gene: TRBV3-1/TRBV3-2; j_gene: TRBJ1-5; d_gene: TRBD1; abundance: NA; CDR3nt: TGTGCCAGCAGCCGGACAGGGGCGAGCAATCAGCCCCAGCATTTT; CDR3aa: CASSRTGASNQPQHF
v_gene: TRBV5-5; j_gene: TRBJ1-2; d_gene: TRBD1; abundance: NA; CDR3nt: TGTGCCAGCAGCTTGACCGATAGGACAGGGGGGTATGGCTACACCTTC; CDR3aa: CASSLTDRTGGYGYTF
v_gene: TRBV18; j_gene: TRBJ1-6; d_gene: NA; abundance: NA; CDR3nt: TGTGCCAGCTCACATCGGACAACTAATTCACCCCTCCACTTT; CDR3aa: CASSHRTTNSPLHF
v_gene: TRBV30; j_gene: TRBJ1-5; d_gene: TRBD1; abundance: NA; CDR3nt: TGTGCCTGGAGTCCAAGGGACAGCTATCAGCCCCAGCATTTT; CDR3aa: CAWSPRDSYQPQHF
v_gene: TRBV27; j_gene: TRBJ2-3; d_gene: TRBD2; abundance: NA; CDR3nt: TGTGCCAGCAGGAATAGAGCGGGAGTCGGCGATACGCAGTATTTT; CDR3aa: CASRNRAGVGDTQYF